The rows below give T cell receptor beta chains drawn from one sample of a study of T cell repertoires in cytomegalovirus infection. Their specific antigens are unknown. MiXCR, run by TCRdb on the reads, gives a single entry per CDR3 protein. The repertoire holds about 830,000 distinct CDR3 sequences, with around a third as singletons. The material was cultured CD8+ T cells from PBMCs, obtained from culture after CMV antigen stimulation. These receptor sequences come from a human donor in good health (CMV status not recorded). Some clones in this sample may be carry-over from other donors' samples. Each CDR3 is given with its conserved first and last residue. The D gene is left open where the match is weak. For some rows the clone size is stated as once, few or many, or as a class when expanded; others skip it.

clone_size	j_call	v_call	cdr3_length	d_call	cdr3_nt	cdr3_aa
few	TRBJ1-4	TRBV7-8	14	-	TGTGCCAGCAGCTTAAAACGGACTAATGAAAAACTGTTTTTT	CASSLKRTNEKLFF
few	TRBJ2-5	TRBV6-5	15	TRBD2	TGTGCCAGCAGTTACCAGCGGGGGACGGGAGAGACCCAGTACTTC	CASSYQRGTGETQYF
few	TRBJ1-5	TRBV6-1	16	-	TGTGCCAGCAGTGAATATTGGCAGGGTAGCAATCAGCCCCAGCATTTT	CASSEYWQGSNQPQHF
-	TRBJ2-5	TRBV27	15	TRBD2	TGTGCCAGCAGTTTTAGCGGGGGGGCCCTTGAGACCCAGTACTTC	CASSFSGGALETQYF
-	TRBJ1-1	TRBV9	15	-	TGTGCCAGCAGCGCAAGGACAAGACTGAACACTGAAGCTTTCTTT	CASSARTRLNTEAFF
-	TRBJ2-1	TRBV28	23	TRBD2	TGTGCCAGCAGTTTCCCTGGGACTAGCGGGGAGGAACCCGGTAGTATCCCCTACAATGAGCAGTTCTTC	CASSFPGTSGEEPGSIPYNEQFF
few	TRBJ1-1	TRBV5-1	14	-	TGCGCCAGCAGCTTGATCGACCTGAACACTGAAGCTTTCTTT	CASSLIDLNTEAFF
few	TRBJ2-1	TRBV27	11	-	TGTGCCAGCGGCCTCTACAATGAGCAGTTCTTC	CASGLYNEQFF
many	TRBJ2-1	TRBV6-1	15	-	TGTGCCAGCAGTGAACCGGGACGGAGGTACAATGAGCAGTTCTTC	CASSEPGRRYNEQFF
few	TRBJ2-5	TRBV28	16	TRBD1	TGTGCCAGCAGTTTGGGACAGGGGGCGAACGGTGAGACCCAGTACTTC	CASSLGQGANGETQYF
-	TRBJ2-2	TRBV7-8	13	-	TGTGCTTCAGCCCGGGGGTACGCCGGGGAGCTGTTTTTT	CASARGYAGELFF
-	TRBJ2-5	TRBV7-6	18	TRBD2	TGTGCCAGCAGCTTTAGACTAGCGGGGGGGCGACGACAAGAGACCCAGTACTTC	CASSFRLAGGRRQETQYF
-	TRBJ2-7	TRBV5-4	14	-	TGTGCCAGCAGCCGCGACAGGCCTTCCTACGAGCAGTACTTC	CASSRDRPSYEQYF
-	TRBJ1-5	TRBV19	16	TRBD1	TGTGCCAGTAGAGCAAGGGACAGGGCCTTCAATCAGCCCCAGCATTTT	CASRARDRAFNQPQHF
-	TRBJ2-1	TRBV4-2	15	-	TGTGCCAGCAGCCAAGACGCCAGCTCCTACAATGAGCAGTTCTTC	CASSQDASSYNEQFF
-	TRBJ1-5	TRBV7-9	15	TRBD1	TGTGCCAGCAGCATATCAGGGGGAGGCAATCAGCCCCAGCATTTT	CASSISGGGNQPQHF
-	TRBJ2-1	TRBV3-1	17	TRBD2	TGTGCCAGCAGCCAATACCCGGGACTAGCTTCCTACAATGAGCAGTTCTTC	CASSQYPGLASYNEQFF
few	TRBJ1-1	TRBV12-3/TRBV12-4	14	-	TGTGCCAGCAGTTTTTGGACAGAGGGCCCTGAAGCTTTCTTT	CASSFWTEGPEAFF
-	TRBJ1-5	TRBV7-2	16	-	TGTGCCAGCAGCTTGGGCAGGGGAATGTGGAATCAGCCCCAGCATTTT	CASSLGRGMWNQPQHF
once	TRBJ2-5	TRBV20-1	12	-	TGCAGTGCTAGAGTAGGCACCCAGACCCAGTACTTC	CSARVGTQTQYF
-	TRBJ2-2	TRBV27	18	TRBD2	TGTGCCAGCAGTCTTCGTGGGCTAGCGGGGGGATTCACCGGGGAGCTGTTTTTT	CASSLRGLAGGFTGELFF
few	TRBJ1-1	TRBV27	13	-	TGTGCCAGCAAAGGGTCAACGTCCGGGGAGGCTTTCTTT	CASKGSTSGEAFF
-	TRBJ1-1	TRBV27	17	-	TGTGCCAGCAGTTTATCGGCAGGGTCCTTAATGAACACTGAAGCTTTCTTT	CASSLSAGSLMNTEAFF
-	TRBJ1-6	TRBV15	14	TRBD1	TGTGCCACCAGCAGCAACAGGGGGAATTCACCCCTCCACTTT	CATSSNRGNSPLHF
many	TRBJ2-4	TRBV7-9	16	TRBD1	TGTGCCAGCAGCCCAGGGACAGCGCTAGCCAAAAACATTCAGTACTTC	CASSPGTALAKNIQYF
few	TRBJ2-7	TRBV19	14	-	TGTGCCAGGCGAAAGCCCAGTCAGTCCTACGAGCAGTACTTC	CARRKPSQSYEQYF
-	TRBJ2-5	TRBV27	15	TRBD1	TGTACCAGCAGTTTTACCGGGACAGGAGGAGAGACCCAGTACTTC	CTSSFTGTGGETQYF
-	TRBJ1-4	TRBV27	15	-	TGTGCCAGCAGCCGGTACGGAGGACAGTATGAAAAACTGTTTTTT	CASSRYGGQYEKLFF
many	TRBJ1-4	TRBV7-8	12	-	TGTGCCAGCAGCGGTAGAATCGGCGAACTGTTTTTT	CASSGRIGELFF
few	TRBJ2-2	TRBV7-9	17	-	TGTGCCAGCAGCCCCCCAACGCGGGGGCAAAGCCACGGGGAGCTGTTTTTT	CASSPPTRGQSHGELFF
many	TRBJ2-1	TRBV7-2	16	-	TGTGCCAGCAGCTTAGGTGGTAGGGGTTTCAACAATGAGCAGTTCTTC	CASSLGGRGFNNEQFF
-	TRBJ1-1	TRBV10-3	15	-	TGTGCCATCTCCATCCTGAAGGGGGGGGGGACTGAAGCTTTCTTT	CAISILKGGGTEAFF
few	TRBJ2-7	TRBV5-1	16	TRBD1	TGCGCCAGCAGCTATGGGAGCGGGACAGGGGTAAACGAGCAGTACTTC	CASSYGSGTGVNEQYF
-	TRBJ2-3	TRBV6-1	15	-	TGTGCCAGCAGTAACATAGGGACTGGGACAGATACGCAGTATTTT	CASSNIGTGTDTQYF
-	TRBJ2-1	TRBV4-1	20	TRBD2	TGCGCCAGCAGCCAGCCAAAGGGACTAGCGGGGGAGAGCTCCTACAATGAGCAGTTCTTC	CASSQPKGLAGESSYNEQFF
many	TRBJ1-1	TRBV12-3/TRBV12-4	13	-	TGTGCCAGCAGTGTACAGGGTTACACTGAAGCTTTCTTT	CASSVQGYTEAFF
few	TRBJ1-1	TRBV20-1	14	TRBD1	TGCAGTGCTAGGACAGGGGATCAGAACACTGAAGCTTTCTTT	CSARTGDQNTEAFF
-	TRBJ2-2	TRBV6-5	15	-	TGTGCCAGCAGTCCTCCTTGGTCGCACACCGGGGAGCTGTTTTTT	CASSPPWSHTGELFF
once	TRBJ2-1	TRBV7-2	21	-	TGTGTCAGCAGCTTAGTAGGGCTTCGTCCCCGAGGGGCTAACAGGGACGATGAGCAGTTCTTC	CVSSLVGLRPRGANRDDEQFF